This is a list of T cell receptor beta chains from one sample in a study of shared clonotypes between healthy human individuals. Sequencing was performed with immunoSEQ multiplex PCR; in TCRdb, only in-frame clones are kept and a portion is missing. Among about 2,100,000 clones listed, around 93% were seen once. The sequencing sample was made of naive CD8+ T cells from PBMCs. Receptors originate from a man between 18 and 29 years old in good health. Some clones in this sample may be carry-over from other donors' samples. The CDR3 runs from the conserved cysteine through the conserved F or W. The D gene is left open where the match is weak. Some rows have no size entry. The others give once, few or many, or a class for an expanded clone.

j_gene,d_gene,v_gene,len,abundance,CDR3nt,CDR3aa
TRBJ2-3,NA,TRBV7-9,16,once,TGTGCCAGCAGCCCTCGGGAGGGGGCGGGAACAGATACGCAGTATTTT,CASSPREGAGTDTQYF
TRBJ1-2,TRBD1,TRBV4-1,15,NA,TGCGCCAGCAGCCTACGGGACAGCTTAAACTATGGCTACACCTTC,CASSLRDSLNYGYTF
TRBJ2-5,TRBD2,TRBV7-8,16,NA,TGTGCCAGCAGTTCTGGACTAGCGGGAGTACAAGAGACCCAGTACTTC,CASSSGLAGVQETQYF
TRBJ2-1,NA,TRBV7-6,16,NA,TGTGCCAGCAGCTCCTACGCGGGAATGCCACACAATGAGCAGTTCTTC,CASSSYAGMPHNEQFF
TRBJ2-3,NA,TRBV21-1,16,NA,TGTGCCAGCAGCAAGATGGGGACAAAGTTGACAGATACGCAGTATTTT,CASSKMGTKLTDTQYF
TRBJ1-1,NA,TRBV28,14,NA,TGTGCCACCATTCGGGACTTCCCGAACACTGAAGCTTTCTTT,CATIRDFPNTEAFF
TRBJ1-2,NA,TRBV27,14,NA,TGTGCCAGCAGTCTTCATAGGTACGATTATGGCTACACCTTC,CASSLHRYDYGYTF
TRBJ2-1,NA,TRBV29-1,16,NA,TGCAGCGCAGAGGGGACACTAGCGCGAGGGTACAATGAGCAGTTCTTC,CSAEGTLARGYNEQFF
TRBJ2-2,TRBD2,TRBV27,15,NA,TGTGCCAGCAGTTTATACCCGGGGGGGAGCGGGGAGCTGTTTTTT,CASSLYPGGSGELFF
TRBJ2-5,NA,TRBV7-9,12,NA,TGTGCCAGTACCTACTTAGGGGAGACCCAGTACTTC,CASTYLGETQYF
TRBJ2-1,NA,TRBV7-6,16,NA,TGTGCCAGCAGCCCTACTACCTCCTCGGAGGGCAATGAGCAGTTCTTC,CASSPTTSSEGNEQFF
TRBJ2-1,NA,TRBV20-1,10,once,TGCAGTGCTAGATTGAATGAGCAGTTCTTC,CSARLNEQFF
TRBJ2-1,NA,TRBV5-6,12,NA,TGTGCCAGTACACGGGTGGACAATGAGCAGTTCTTC,CASTRVDNEQFF
TRBJ1-1,NA,TRBV6-5,12,NA,TGTGCCAGCAGCCCGGAAGGAACTGAAGCTTTCTTT,CASSPEGTEAFF
TRBJ2-7,NA,TRBV29-1,11,NA,TGCAGCGTTGGGAGTCCCTACGAGCAGTACTTC,CSVGSPYEQYF
TRBJ2-7,TRBD2,TRBV6-1,15,NA,TGTGCCAGCAGTGAAACCGGACTAGCGGTCTACGAGCAGTACTTC,CASSETGLAVYEQYF
TRBJ2-1,NA,TRBV28,14,once,TGTGCCAGCAGCCTAGAGGGGCTCTACAATGAGCAGTTCTTC,CASSLEGLYNEQFF
TRBJ2-7,NA,TRBV7-9,15,NA,TGTGCCAGCAGCTCAACGACGGACGGATCCTACGAGCAGTACTTC,CASSSTTDGSYEQYF
TRBJ2-7,NA,TRBV9,14,NA,TGTGCCAGCAGCGTTTCGGATCGCTCCTACGAGCAGTACTTC,CASSVSDRSYEQYF
TRBJ2-1,TRBD2,TRBV9,17,NA,TGTGCCAGCAGCGGACCCCCACTAGCGGGAGGGCGTAATGAGCAGTTCTTC,CASSGPPLAGGRNEQFF
TRBJ2-5,NA,TRBV27,11,NA,TGTGCCAGCAGTACAGGAGAGACCCAGTACTTC,CASSTGETQYF
TRBJ1-1,NA,TRBV19,14,NA,TGTGCCAGTAGTATAGGAGGACGCAGCACTGAAGCTTTCTTT,CASSIGGRSTEAFF
TRBJ2-5,TRBD1,TRBV29-1,12,NA,TGCAGCGTCAGGGGGTTATCCGGGGACCAGTACTTC,CSVRGLSGDQYF
TRBJ2-3,NA,TRBV4-1,15,once,TGCGCCAGCAGCCAGGCAGGGGGGAGGACAGATACGCAGTATTTT,CASSQAGGRTDTQYF
TRBJ2-7,NA,TRBV29-1,16,NA,TGCAGCGTCAAAGAGGGTAACAGGCCTTCCACCTACGAGCAGTACTTC,CSVKEGNRPSTYEQYF
TRBJ2-7,NA,TRBV28,16,NA,TGTGCCAGCAGTTCCAACATAGCGACCCGATCGCTCGAGCAGTACTTC,CASSSNIATRSLEQYF
TRBJ1-4,NA,TRBV4-3,18,few,TGCGCCAGCAGCCAAGTCAAAAGGGACGGCTTCTTTAATGAAAAACTGTTTTTT,CASSQVKRDGFFNEKLFF
TRBJ2-7,NA,TRBV28,12,once,TGTGCCAGCAGTTCGATTAATGGGGAGCAGTACTTC,CASSSINGEQYF
TRBJ2-1,TRBD2,TRBV5-6,14,NA,TGTGCCAGCAGCTCAAGCGGGAGTCACAATGAGCAGTTCTTC,CASSSSGSHNEQFF
TRBJ2-7,TRBD1,TRBV15,16,NA,TGTGCCACCAGCAGAGATGTTGGACAGGGGGCTTACGAGCAGTACTTC,CATSRDVGQGAYEQYF
TRBJ2-7,NA,TRBV9,12,NA,TGTGCCAGCTCCCCCGGGATGTTTGAGCAGTACTTC,CASSPGMFEQYF
TRBJ1-1,NA,TRBV4-1,14,NA,TGCGCCAGCAGCCATCAGGTGGGAGGGACTGAAGCTTTCTTT,CASSHQVGGTEAFF
TRBJ1-2,NA,TRBV27,17,NA,TGTGCCAGCAGTAAAATCCCTCTGCAGGCCGAAACCTATGGCTACACCTTC,CASSKIPLQAETYGYTF
TRBJ2-7,NA,TRBV4-3,16,NA,TGCGCCAGCAGCCAGACCTCAGGGGACCCCTCATACGAGCAGTACTTC,CASSQTSGDPSYEQYF
TRBJ1-5,TRBD1,TRBV28,14,few,TGTGCCAGCAGCCCACGACAGGGAAGTCAGCCCCAGCATTTT,CASSPRQGSQPQHF
TRBJ2-7,TRBD2,TRBV19,13,NA,TGTGCCAGTAAGGGGACTAGCCCGTACGAGCAGTACTTC,CASKGTSPYEQYF
TRBJ1-2,NA,TRBV9,16,few,TGTGCCAGCAGCTTAGGACAGCGCACCACCCACGAGGGCTACACCTTC,CASSLGQRTTHEGYTF
TRBJ2-3,NA,TRBV7-9,14,NA,TGTGCCAGCAGCGCCCCCGAGAGCACAGATACGCAGTATTTT,CASSAPESTDTQYF
TRBJ2-7,NA,TRBV27,11,NA,TGTGCCAGCAGTCTGGGTTACGAGCAGTACTTC,CASSLGYEQYF
TRBJ1-4,TRBD1,TRBV9,15,NA,TGTGCCAGCAGCATCGGGACAGCTTTTAATGAAAAACTGTTTTTT,CASSIGTAFNEKLFF
TRBJ1-1,TRBD1,TRBV7-9,15,NA,TGTGCCAGCAGCACACGGACAGGGACGGAGGCTGAAGCTTTCTTT,CASSTRTGTEAEAFF
TRBJ1-5,NA,TRBV9,14,few,TGTGCCAGCAGCGTAGGGGCAGGCAATCAGCCCCAGCATTTT,CASSVGAGNQPQHF
TRBJ2-1,NA,TRBV27,16,NA,TGTGCCAGCAGCTTCTCCCCGGGACTCACGGCGCGTGAGCAGTTCTTC,CASSFSPGLTAREQFF
TRBJ2-7,TRBD2,TRBV27,15,NA,TGTGCCAGCAGTCTCCGGACTAGCGGACACTACGAGCAGTACTTC,CASSLRTSGHYEQYF
TRBJ2-3,NA,TRBV28,14,NA,TGTGCCAGCAGTTTTGGGGTGGAGGCAGATACGCAGTATTTT,CASSFGVEADTQYF
TRBJ2-1,TRBD2,TRBV11-2,15,NA,TGTGCCAGCAGCCCCCCTAGCGGGAGTCACAATGAGCAGTTCTTC,CASSPPSGSHNEQFF
TRBJ2-3,TRBD2,TRBV7-9,15,NA,TGTGCCAGCAGCTCGACTAGCGGGAACACAGATACGCAGTATTTT,CASSSTSGNTDTQYF